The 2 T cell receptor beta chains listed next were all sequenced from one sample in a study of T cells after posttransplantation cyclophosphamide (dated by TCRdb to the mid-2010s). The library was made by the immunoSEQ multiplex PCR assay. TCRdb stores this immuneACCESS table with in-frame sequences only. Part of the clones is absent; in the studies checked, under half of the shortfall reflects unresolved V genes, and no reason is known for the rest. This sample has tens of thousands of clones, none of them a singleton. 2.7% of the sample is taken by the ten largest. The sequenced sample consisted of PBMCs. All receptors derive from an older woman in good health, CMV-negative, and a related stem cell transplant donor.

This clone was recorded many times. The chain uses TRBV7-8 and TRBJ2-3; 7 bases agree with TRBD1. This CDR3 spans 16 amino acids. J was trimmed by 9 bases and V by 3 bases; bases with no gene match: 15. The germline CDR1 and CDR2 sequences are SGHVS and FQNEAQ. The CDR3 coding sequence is TGTGCCAGCAGCTTTCTCCCGGGACAGTCCAAACAAACGCAGTATTTT. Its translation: CASSFLPGQSKQTQYF.

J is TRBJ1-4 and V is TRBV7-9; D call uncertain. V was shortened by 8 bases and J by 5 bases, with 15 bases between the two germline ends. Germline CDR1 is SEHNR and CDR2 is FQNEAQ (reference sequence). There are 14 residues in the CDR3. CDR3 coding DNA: TGTGCCAGCGCCCCGGGGAAAGGCAATGAAAAACTGTTTTTT. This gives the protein CASAPGKGNEKLFF.